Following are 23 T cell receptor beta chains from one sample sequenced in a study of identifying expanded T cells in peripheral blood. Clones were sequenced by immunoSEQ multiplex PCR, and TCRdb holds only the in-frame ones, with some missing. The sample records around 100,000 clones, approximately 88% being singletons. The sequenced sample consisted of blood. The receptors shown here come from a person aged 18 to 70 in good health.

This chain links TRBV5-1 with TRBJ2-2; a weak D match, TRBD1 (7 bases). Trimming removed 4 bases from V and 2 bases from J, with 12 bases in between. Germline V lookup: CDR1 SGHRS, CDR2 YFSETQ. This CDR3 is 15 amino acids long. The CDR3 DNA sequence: TGCGCCAGCAGCCAGACAGGGACTAACACCGGGGAGCTGTTTTTT. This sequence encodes CASSQTGTNTGELFF.

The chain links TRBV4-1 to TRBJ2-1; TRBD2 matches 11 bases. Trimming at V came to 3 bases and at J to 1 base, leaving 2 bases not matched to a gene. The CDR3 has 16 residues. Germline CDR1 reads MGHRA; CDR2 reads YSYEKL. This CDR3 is CASSQRLAGSYNEQFF. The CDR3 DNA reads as TGCGCCAGCAGCCAGAGACTAGCGGGATCCTACAATGAGCAGTTCTTC.

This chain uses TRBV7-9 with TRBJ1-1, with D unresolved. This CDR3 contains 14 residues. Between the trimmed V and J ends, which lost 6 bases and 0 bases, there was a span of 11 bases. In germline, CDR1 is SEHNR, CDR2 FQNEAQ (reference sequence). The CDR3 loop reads CASSPTSMNTEAFF. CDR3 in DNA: TGTGCCAGCAGTCCAACTTCGATGAACACTGAAGCTTTCTTT.

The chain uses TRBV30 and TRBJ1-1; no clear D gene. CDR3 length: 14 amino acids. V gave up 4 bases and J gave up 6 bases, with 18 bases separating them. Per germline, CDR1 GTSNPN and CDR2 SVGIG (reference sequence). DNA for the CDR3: TGTGCCTGGACCTGGAGTGACTTTGGGGCTGAAGCTTTCTTT. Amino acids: CAWTWSDFGAEAFF.

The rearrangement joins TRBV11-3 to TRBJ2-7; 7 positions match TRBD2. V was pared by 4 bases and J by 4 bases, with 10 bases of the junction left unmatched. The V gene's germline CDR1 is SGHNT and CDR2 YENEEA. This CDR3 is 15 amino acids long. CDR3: CASSSGGASRYEQYF. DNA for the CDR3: TGTGCCAGCAGCTCGGGGGGTGCTAGCAGATACGAGCAGTACTTC.

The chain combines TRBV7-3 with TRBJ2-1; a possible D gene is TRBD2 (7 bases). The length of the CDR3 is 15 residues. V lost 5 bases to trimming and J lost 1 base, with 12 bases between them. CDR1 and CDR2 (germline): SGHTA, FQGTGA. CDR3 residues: CASSPKGGSYNEQFF. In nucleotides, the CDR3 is TGTGCCAGCAGCCCAAAGGGGGGGTCCTACAATGAGCAGTTCTTC.

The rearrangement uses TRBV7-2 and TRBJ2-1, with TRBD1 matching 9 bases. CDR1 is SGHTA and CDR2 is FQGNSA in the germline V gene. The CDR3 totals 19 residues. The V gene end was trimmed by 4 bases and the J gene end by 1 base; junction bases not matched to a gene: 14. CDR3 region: CASSWGTGGPAGSYNEQFF. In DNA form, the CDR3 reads TGTGCCAGCAGCTGGGGAACAGGGGGCCCCGCAGGGTCCTACAATGAGCAGTTCTTC.

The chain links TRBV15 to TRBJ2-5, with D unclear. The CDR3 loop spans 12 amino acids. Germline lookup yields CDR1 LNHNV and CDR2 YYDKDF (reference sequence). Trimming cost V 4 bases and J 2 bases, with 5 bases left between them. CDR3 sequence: CATSIGQETQYF. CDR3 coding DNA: TGTGCCACCAGCATAGGACAAGAGACCCAGTACTTC.

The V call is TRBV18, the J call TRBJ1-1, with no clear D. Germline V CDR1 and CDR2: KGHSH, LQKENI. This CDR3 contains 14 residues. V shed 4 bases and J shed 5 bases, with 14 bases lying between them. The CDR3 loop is CASSLKTGETEAFF. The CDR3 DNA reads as TGTGCCAGCTCACTCAAAACCGGGGAAACTGAAGCTTTCTTT. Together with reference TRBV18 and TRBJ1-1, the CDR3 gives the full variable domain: NAGVMQNPRHLVRRRGQEARLRCSPMKGHSHVYWYRQLPEEGLKFMVYLQKENIIDESGMPKERFSAEFPKEGPSILRIQQVVRGDSAAYFCASSLKTGETEAFFGQGTRLTVV.

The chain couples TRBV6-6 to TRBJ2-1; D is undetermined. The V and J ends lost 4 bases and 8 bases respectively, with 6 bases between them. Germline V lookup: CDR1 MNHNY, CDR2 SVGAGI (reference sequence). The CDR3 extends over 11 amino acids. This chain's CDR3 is CASSFWYEQFF. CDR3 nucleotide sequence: TGTGCCAGCAGTTTTTGGTATGAGCAGTTCTTC.

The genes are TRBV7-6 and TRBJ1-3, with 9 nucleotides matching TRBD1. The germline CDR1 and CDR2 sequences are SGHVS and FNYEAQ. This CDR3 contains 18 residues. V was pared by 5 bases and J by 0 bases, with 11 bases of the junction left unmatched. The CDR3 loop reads CASSPRTGGHLSGNTIYF. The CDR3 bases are TGTGCCAGCAGCCCACGAACAGGGGGCCATCTCTCTGGAAACACCATATATTTT.

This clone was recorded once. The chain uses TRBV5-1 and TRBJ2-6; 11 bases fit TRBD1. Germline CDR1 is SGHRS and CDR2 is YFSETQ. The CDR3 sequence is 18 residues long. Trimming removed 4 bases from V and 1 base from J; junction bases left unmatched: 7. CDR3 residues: CASSLRGTGGSGANVLTF. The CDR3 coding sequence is TGCGCCAGCAGCCTACGCGGGACAGGGGGTTCTGGGGCCAACGTCCTGACTTTC.

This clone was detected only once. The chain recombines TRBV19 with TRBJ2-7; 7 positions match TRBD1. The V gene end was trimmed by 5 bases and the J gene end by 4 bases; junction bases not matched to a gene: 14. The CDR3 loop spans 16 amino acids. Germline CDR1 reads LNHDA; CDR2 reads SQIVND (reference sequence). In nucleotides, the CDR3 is TGTGCCAGTAGTCCAGGGACAGACAACCCAGTATACGAGCAGTACTTC. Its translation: CASSPGTDNPVYEQYF.

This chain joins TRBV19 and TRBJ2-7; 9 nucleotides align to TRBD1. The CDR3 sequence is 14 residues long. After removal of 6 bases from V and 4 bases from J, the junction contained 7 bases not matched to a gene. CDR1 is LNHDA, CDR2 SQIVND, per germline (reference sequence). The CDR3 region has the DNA TGTGCCAGTAGCCGGGGACAGGGTTATTACGAGCAGTACTTC. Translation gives CASSRGQGYYEQYF.

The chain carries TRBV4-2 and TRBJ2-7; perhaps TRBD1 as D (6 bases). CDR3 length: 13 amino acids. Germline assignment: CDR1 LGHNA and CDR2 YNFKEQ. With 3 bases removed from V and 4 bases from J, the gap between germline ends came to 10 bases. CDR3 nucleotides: TGTGCCAGCAGCCAGGGGACACCATACGAGCAGTACTTC. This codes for CASSQGTPYEQYF.

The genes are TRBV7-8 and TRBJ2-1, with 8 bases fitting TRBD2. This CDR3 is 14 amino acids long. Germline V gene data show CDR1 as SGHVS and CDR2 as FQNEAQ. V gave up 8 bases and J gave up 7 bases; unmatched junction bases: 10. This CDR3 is CASLPSGLGNEQFF. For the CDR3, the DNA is TGTGCCAGCCTCCCTTCGGGACTAGGAAATGAGCAGTTCTTC. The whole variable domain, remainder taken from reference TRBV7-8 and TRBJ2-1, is GAGVSQSPRYKVAKRGQDVALRCDPISGHVSLFWYQQALGQGPEFLTYFQNEAQLDKSGLPSDRFFAERPEGSVSTLKIQRTQQEDSAVYLCASLPSGLGNEQFFGPGTRLTVL.

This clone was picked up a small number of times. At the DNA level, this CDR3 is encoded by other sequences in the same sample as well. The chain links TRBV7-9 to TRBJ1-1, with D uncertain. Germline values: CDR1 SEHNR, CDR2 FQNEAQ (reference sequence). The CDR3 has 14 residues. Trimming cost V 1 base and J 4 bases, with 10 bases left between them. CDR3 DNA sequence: TGTGCCAGCAGCTTAGACTCAGGTTCCACTGAAGCTTTCTTT. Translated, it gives CASSLDSGSTEAFF.

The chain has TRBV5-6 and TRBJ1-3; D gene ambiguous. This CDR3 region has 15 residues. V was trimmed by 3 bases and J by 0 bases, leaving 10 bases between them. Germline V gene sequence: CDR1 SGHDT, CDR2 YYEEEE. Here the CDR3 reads CASSSRALSGNTIYF. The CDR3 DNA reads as TGTGCCAGCAGCTCCCGGGCCCTCTCTGGAAACACCATATATTTT.

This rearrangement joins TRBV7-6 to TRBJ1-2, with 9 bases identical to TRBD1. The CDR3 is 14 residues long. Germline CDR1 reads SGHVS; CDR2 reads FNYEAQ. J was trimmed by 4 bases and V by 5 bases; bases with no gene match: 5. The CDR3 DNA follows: TGTGCCAGCAGCCCGACAGGGGGAAGCTATGGCTACACCTTC. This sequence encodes CASSPTGGSYGYTF.

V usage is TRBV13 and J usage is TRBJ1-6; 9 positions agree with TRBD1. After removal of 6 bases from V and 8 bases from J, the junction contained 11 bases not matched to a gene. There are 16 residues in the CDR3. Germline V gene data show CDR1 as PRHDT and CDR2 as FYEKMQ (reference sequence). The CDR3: CASSPPDRGFHSPLHF. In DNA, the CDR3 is TGTGCCAGCAGTCCTCCGGACAGGGGTTTTCATTCACCCCTCCACTTT. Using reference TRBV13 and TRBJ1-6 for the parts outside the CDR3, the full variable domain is AAGVIQSPRHLIKEKRETATLKCYPIPRHDTVYWYQQGPGQDPQFLISFYEKMQSDKGSIPDRFSAQQFSDYHSELNMSSLELGDSALYFCASSPPDRGFHSPLHFGNGTRLTVT.

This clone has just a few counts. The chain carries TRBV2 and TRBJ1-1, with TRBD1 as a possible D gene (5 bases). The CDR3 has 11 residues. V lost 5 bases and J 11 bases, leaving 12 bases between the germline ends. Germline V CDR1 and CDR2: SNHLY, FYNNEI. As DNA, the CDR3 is TGTGCCAGCAGTTGGGACGTGGAGGCTTTCTTT. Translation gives CASSWDVEAFF.

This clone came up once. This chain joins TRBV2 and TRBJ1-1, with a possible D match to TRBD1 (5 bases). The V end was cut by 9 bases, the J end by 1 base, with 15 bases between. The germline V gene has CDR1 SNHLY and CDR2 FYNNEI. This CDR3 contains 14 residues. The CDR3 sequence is CASAGARQNTEAFF. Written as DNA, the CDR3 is TGTGCCAGTGCCGGGGCACGACAGAACACTGAAGCTTTCTTT.

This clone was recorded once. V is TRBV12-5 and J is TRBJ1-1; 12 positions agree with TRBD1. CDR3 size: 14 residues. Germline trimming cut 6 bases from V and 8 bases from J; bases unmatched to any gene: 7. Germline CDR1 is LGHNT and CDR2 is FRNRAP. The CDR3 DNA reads TGTGCTAGTGGGTTCCCGGGACAGGGGGCCGAAGCTTTCTTT. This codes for CASGFPGQGAEAFF.